The clone carrying this T cell receptor (beta chain) has only a few counts. The data originate from a study of blood T cell repertoires in COVID-19. The CDR3 runs to 15 residues. The germline V gene encodes CDR1 LGHDT and CDR2 YNNKEL (reference sequence). Trimming pared 0 bases from V and 10 bases from J, leaving 13 bases between. Measured with immunoSEQ multiplex PCR; TCRdb has only the in-frame clones, and not every one. In the table there are about 130,000 clones, over 80% of which are singletons. The TCR was taken from a man aged 40-50 years with active or convalescent COVID-19. V is TRBV3-1 (or the pseudogene TRBV3-2) and J is TRBJ1-6, with TRBD1 as a possible D gene (5 bases). Sequenced input: peripheral blood. The CDR3 DNA sequence: TGTGCCAGCAGCCAAGAGCCAGGGAAAGGATCACCCCTCCACTTT. Its translation is CASSQEPGKGSPLHF.